This T cell receptor beta chain originates from a study of CD8 T cells in ankylosing spondylitis. Study conclusions and caveats: According to the report, clones linked to the disease were significantly enriched in matched synovial fluid samples taken from ankylosing spondylitis patients. Earlier authors reported some of these motif variants in reactive arthritis synovial fluid and blood. Among TCR beta sequences, a motif of several highly homologous variants appeared characteristic of ankylosing spondylitis blood.

With molecular barcodes, quantitative 5'-RACE was used to make the TCR beta libraries. From the 5' RACE reads, TCRdb called clonotypes with MiXCR, one entry per CDR3 protein. This table has 350,000 or so distinct CDR3 sequences, around a tenth appearing once. This clonotype occurred a few times. Its antigen is currently unknown. Germline V gene data show CDR1 as SGHRS and CDR2 as YFSETQ. CDR3 length: 13 residues. The germline V and J ends were trimmed by 5 bases and 3 bases, with 12 bases remaining between them. The sequenced material came from blood, either unsorted or a sorted T cell fraction (not recorded which). This receptor was identified in a female donor with ankylosing spondylitis or in good health (not recorded which). V is TRBV5-1 and J is TRBJ2-7; the D gene is possibly TRBD1 (6 bases). The CDR3 is CASRQGSNYEQYF. CDR3 bases: TGCGCCAGCAGACAGGGTAGTAACTACGAGCAGTACTTC.